These T cell receptor beta chains were read from a single sample in a study of blood T cell repertoires in COVID-19. Assay used: immunoSEQ multiplex PCR; TCRdb lists only in-frame clones, some missing. The data show around 130,000 clones, around 87% seen once. The sequencing sample was made of peripheral blood. Source of these receptors: a man in his 70s with active COVID-19. Both conserved end residues are trimmed from each CDR3. Size tells how often a clone was seen (once, few, many) or the class of an expanded clone, and some rows leave it out.

clone_size,v_call,cdr3_aa
-,TRBV9,ASSPPQAGDPGELF
once,TRBV27,ASSPGHPTEAF
-,TRBV19,ASRRGSTNEKLF
-,TRBV18,ASSPSQGNGYT
-,TRBV3-1/TRBV3-2,ASSQALGGYT
-,TRBV10-3,AIRGELNTGELF
-,TRBV4-3,ASSQESPHRSKLF
few,TRBV25-1,ASSGGYLAEAF
-,TRBV7-9,ASSLESGSTDTQY
-,TRBV24-1,ATSATGYSPLH
-,TRBV9,ASSVASSGQETQY
-,TRBV13,ASSLRGGTRDYEQY
-,TRBV29-1,SVESGGTEAF
-,TRBV6-5,ATTTGYEQY
-,TRBV25-1,ASSESSQRVQF
-,TRBV7-2,ASSLALQGFGNQPQH
-,TRBV5-1,ASSFTGTGGSAEAF
-,TRBV6-1,ASSDPIAGRDYNEQF
-,TRBV6-5,ASSSSTREQY
few,TRBV6-1,ASSEVGATSGRKDTQY
-,TRBV6-5,ASSYLPLAVQDTQY
-,TRBV13,ASSQTGGAWHCGYT
-,TRBV5-1,ASSFGSANTEAF
-,TRBV2,ASSETGIYGYT
-,TRBV18,ASSPTAPGTGSTDTQY
-,TRBV7-9,ASSYRGYEQY
-,TRBV28,ASSPLGSGLAKNIQY
-,TRBV5-1,ASSLGQGNYGYT
-,TRBV6-5,ASSYLGGGGQY
-,TRBV6-5,ASSYSTLGQGAAF
-,TRBV28,ASRVSGVSSYEQY
-,TRBV18,ASSDRPASGANVLT
-,TRBV5-8,ASSSQGVALYEQY
-,TRBV19,ASNDRDETEAF
-,TRBV6-6,ASRSDRVVRNTIY
-,TRBV18,ASSTLAGGGYNEQF
-,TRBV28,ASKEQGAGGYT
-,TRBV28,ASSLRPSGRYEQY
once,TRBV7-3,ASSLYSGSTQETQY
few,TRBV7-9,ASSLGQGVNTEAF
-,TRBV15,ATSRDPSSYEQY
-,TRBV7-2,ASSLAGGAEKLF
-,TRBV3-1/TRBV3-2,ASSQDWGQGADTQY
-,TRBV5-4,ASSRRDRVSYEQY
-,TRBV2,ASRDDRNSFYEQY
-,TRBV9,ASSGPGTGPNTEAF
-,TRBV5-1,ASRDSENEKLF
-,TRBV5-4,ASSLDVAGEGNEQF
-,TRBV18,ASSQQGAYEQY
-,TRBV7-9,ASSLGAAGARTDTQY
once,TRBV5-4,ASSLGQDSPETQY
-,TRBV4-1,ASSPRQGRNTGELF
-,TRBV5-4,ASSPEGQYNEQF
once,TRBV6-5,ASSPGYGELF